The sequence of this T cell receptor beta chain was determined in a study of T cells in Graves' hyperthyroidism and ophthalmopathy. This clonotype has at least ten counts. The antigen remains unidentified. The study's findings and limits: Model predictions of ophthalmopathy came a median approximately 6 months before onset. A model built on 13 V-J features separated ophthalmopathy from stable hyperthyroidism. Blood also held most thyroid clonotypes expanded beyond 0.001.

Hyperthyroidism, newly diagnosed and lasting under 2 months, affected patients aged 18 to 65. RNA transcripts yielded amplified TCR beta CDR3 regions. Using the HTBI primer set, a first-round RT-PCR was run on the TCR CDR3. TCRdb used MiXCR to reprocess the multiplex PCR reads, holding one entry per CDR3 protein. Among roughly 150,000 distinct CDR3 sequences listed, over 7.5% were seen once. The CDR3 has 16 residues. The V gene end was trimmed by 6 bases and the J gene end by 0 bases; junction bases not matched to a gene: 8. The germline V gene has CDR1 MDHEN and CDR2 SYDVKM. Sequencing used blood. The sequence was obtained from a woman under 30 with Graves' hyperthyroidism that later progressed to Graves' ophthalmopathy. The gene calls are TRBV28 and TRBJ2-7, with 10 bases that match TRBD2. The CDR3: CASRGSGGSSSYEQYF. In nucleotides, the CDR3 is TGTGCCAGCAGGGGTAGCGGGGGGTCAAGCTCCTACGAGCAGTACTTC.